This TCR beta chain was recorded in a study of CD8 T cell repertoires and HIV-1 epitope variants. Germline assignment: CDR1 MNHNY and CDR2 SVGAGI (reference sequence). The CDR3 is 16 residues long. Trimming took off 4 bases at V and 0 bases at J, with 13 bases between the two ends. Comment on this clone: Its antigen is as yet unknown.

Using immunoSEQ multiplex PCR, the repertoire was profiled, and TCRdb retains in-frame clones only, with some absent. Among some 5,500 clones listed, about two thirds were seen once. The clonotype comes from a male donor with HIV. Sample: cultured CD8+ T cells derived from PBMCs. The chain links TRBV6-6 to TRBJ1-5; no clear D gene. CDR3 protein: CASSLTENYSNQPQHF. CDR3 bases: TGTGCCAGCAGTTTAACAGAGAATTATAGCAATCAGCCCCAGCATTTT.